Presented here are 23 T cell receptor beta chains from one specimen sequenced in a study of cytomegalovirus exposure and HLA in healthy donors. Both 60 Vbeta primers and 13 Jbeta primers went into the PCR. Profiling relied on immunoSEQ multiplex PCR, and the TCRdb table lists in-frame clones only, not all of them. The sample carries 150,000 to 200,000 clones, roughly 85% recorded once. The sample was PBMCs. All receptors derive from a woman in her forties or fifties in good health and CMV-seronegative.

The chain carries TRBV19 and TRBJ1-4; the match to TRBD1 covers 7 bases. V trimming: 2 bases; J trimming: 13 bases; junction bases outside the gene matches: 7. The germline V gene encodes CDR1 LNHDA and CDR2 SQIVND (reference sequence). The CDR3 runs 13 residues. The CDR3: CASSIMRTGGLFF. The CDR3 nucleotides are TGTGCCAGTAGTATAATGCGGACAGGCGGACTGTTTTTT.

As regards this clone: Relative to the germline gene, one junction end is altered; a read error may explain this. V usage is TRBV7-2 and J usage is TRBJ2-7; TRBD2 matches at 9 bases. Germline V CDR1 and CDR2: SGHTA, FQGNSA. The CDR3 is 14 residues long. CDR3 sequence (DNA): TGTGCCAGCAGCGTTACTAGCGGGTGGACAGGAGGTGACTTC. It encodes CASSVTSGWTGGDF.

The genes are TRBV27 and TRBJ1-5; no clear D gene. Trimming pared 5 bases from V and 4 bases from J, leaving 12 bases between. Germline V gene data show CDR1 as MNHEY and CDR2 as SMNVEV (reference sequence). The CDR3 sequence is 14 residues long. The CDR3 is CASSERRLNQPQHF. CDR3 DNA sequence: TGTGCCAGCAGTGAGCGCCGACTAAATCAGCCCCAGCATTTT.

V usage is TRBV5-5 and J usage is TRBJ2-4, with D perhaps TRBD2 (6 bases). CDR1 and CDR2 (germline): SGHKS, YYEKEE (reference sequence). The CDR3 covers 17 residues. Between the trimmed V and J ends, which lost 0 bases and 6 bases, there was a span of 19 bases. The CDR3 DNA sequence: TGTGCCAGCAGCTTGGCTTTTGGGATGGAGGGTAGAAACATTCAGTACTTC. Its protein product is CASSLAFGMEGRNIQYF.

J is TRBJ1-2 and V is TRBV29-1; TRBD1 matches 7 bases. CDR3 length equals 12 residues. Germline CDR1 SQVTM, CDR2 ANQGSEA. J gave up 2 bases and V 7 bases, and 4 bases lay outside the gene matches. This CDR3 reads CSGVGQNYGYTF. CDR3 bases: TGCAGCGGTGTGGGACAGAACTATGGCTACACCTTC.

This sequence joins TRBV2 and TRBJ2-3; 7 positions agree with TRBD1. Germline loops: CDR1 SNHLY, CDR2 FYNNEI. V gave up 3 bases and J gave up 0 bases; unmatched junction bases: 3. The CDR3 contains 15 residues. The CDR3 coding sequence is TGTGCCAGCAGTGATGGGACAGCTAGCACAGATACGCAGTATTTT. Residues: CASSDGTASTDTQYF. Based on the CDR3 plus reference TRBV2 and TRBJ2-3, the full variable domain is EPEVTQTPSHQVTQMGQEVILRCVPISNHLYFYWYRQILGQKVEFLVSFYNNEISEKSEIFDDQFSVERPDGSNFTLKIRSTKLEDSAMYFCASSDGTASTDTQYFGPGTRLTVL.

This clone has just a few counts. The chain carries TRBV9 and TRBJ1-4, with D uncertain. V lost 0 bases to trimming and J lost 0 bases, with 6 bases between them. Germline V gives CDR1 SGDLS, CDR2 YYNGEE. CDR3 size: 15 residues. The DNA of the CDR3 is TGTGCCAGCAGCGTAGAACCAGCAACTAATGAAAAACTGTTTTTT. Protein sequence: CASSVEPATNEKLFF.

This clone was detected only once. DNA for the CDR3: TGCGCCAGCAGCATATCCGGGACTAGAGGGGCAGATACGCAGTATTTT. Encoded protein: CASSISGTRGADTQYF. The rearrangement joins TRBV5-1 to TRBJ2-3; 8 bases agree with TRBD2. Germline values: CDR1 SGHRS, CDR2 YFSETQ. Unmatched junction bases numbered 11, after V lost 4 bases and J lost 4 bases. The CDR3 loop spans 16 amino acids.

The chain joins TRBV18 to TRBJ2-2; 8 nucleotides agree with TRBD2. Trimming cost V 2 bases and J 3 bases; bases outside gene matches: 5. The CDR3 is made up of 16 amino acids. Germline V gene data show CDR1 as KGHSH and CDR2 as LQKENI. DNA for the CDR3: TGTGCCAGCTCACCAATAGCGGGAAGTGACACCGGGGAGCTGTTTTTT. The encoded protein is CASSPIAGSDTGELFF.

The chain recombines TRBV5-1 with TRBJ2-5; TRBD1 is a possible D gene (5 bases). Judging by the DNA end, TRBJ2-7 fits better; the J call may be wrong. This CDR3 is 14 amino acids long. Germline assignment: CDR1 SGHRS and CDR2 YFSETQ. In DNA, the CDR3 is TGCGCCAGCAGCCTTTTCCAGGGATCCTACGAGCAGTACTTC. This gives the protein CASSLFQGSYEQYF.

This sequence joins TRBV7-9 and TRBJ2-7; weak D call: TRBD1 (7 bases). This CDR3 is 13 amino acids long. Trimming removed 5 bases from V and 6 bases from J, with 14 bases in between. Germline V gene data show CDR1 as SEHNR and CDR2 as FQNEAQ (reference sequence). CDR3 nucleotide sequence: TGTGCCAGCAGCCACTCAGGGGGGTCCGAGCAGTACTTC. Its translation is CASSHSGGSEQYF.

The chain carries TRBV28 and TRBJ1-4, with TRBD1 matching 10 bases. Germline assignment: CDR1 MDHEN and CDR2 SYDVKM. J gave up 1 base and V 2 bases, and 7 bases lay outside the gene matches. The CDR3 runs to 18 residues. CDR3 sequence: CASSLGDRGRGTNEKLFF. The CDR3, as DNA: TGTGCCAGCAGTTTAGGGGACAGGGGACGGGGAACTAATGAAAAACTGTTTTTT.

This chain joins TRBV11-3 and TRBJ2-1; 7 positions agree with TRBD2. The V segment lost 3 bases and the J segment 2 bases; nucleotides outside the gene matches: 1. Germline lookup yields CDR1 SGHNT and CDR2 YENEEA. CDR3 length: 14 residues. The CDR3 DNA reads TGTGCCAGCAGCTTGAGCGGGGCCTACAATGAGCAGTTCTTC. Residues: CASSLSGAYNEQFF.

As DNA, the CDR3 is TGCGCCAGCAGCCAAGATGGGACTAGCGGAAAGACCCAGTACTTC. Its protein product is CASSQDGTSGKTQYF. V usage is TRBV4-1 and J usage is TRBJ2-5, with 11 nucleotides matching TRBD2. Germline V CDR1 and CDR2: MGHRA, YSYEKL. J lost 6 bases, V lost 0 bases, and 3 bases had no gene match. The CDR3 is 15 residues long.

CDR3 nucleotide sequence: TGTGCCAGCAGCTCCTACAGGGGGCCGAACGAGCAGTACTTC. It yields the protein CASSSYRGPNEQYF. This chain joins TRBV7-8 and TRBJ2-7; TRBD1 matches at 9 bases. Germline V gene sequence: CDR1 SGHVS, CDR2 FQNEAQ. The V gene end was trimmed by 4 bases and the J gene end by 5 bases; junction bases not matched to a gene: 6. The length of the CDR3 is 14 residues.

The chain is built from TRBV4-3 and TRBJ1-5; 9 nucleotides line up with TRBD1. The CDR3 runs to 14 residues. V gave up 5 bases and J gave up 4 bases; unmatched junction bases: 3. Germline CDR1 LGHNA, CDR2 YSLEER. The CDR3 DNA follows: TGCGCCAGCAGCTTGGACAGGGGTAATCAGCCCCAGCATTTT. Its protein is CASSLDRGNQPQHF.

This chain joins TRBV9 and TRBJ2-3; TRBD1 might be the D (6 bases). Trimming removed 3 bases at V and 3 bases at J, with 17 bases between. The CDR3 covers 16 residues. Germline CDR1 is SGDLS and CDR2 is YYNGEE. The CDR3 DNA reads TGTGCCAGCAGCGCCACTGGGGGCCTTTTGACAGATACGCAGTATTTT. Amino acid sequence: CASSATGGLLTDTQYF. Together with reference TRBV9 and TRBJ2-3, the CDR3 gives the full variable domain: DSGVTQTPKHLITATGQRVTLRCSPRSGDLSVYWYQQSLDQGLQFLIQYYNGEERAKGNILERFSAQQFPDLHSELNLSSLELGDSALYFCASSATGGLLTDTQYFGPGTRLTVL.

The chain uses TRBV5-4 and TRBJ2-3; 12 bases line up with TRBD1. The CDR3 is 16 amino acids. Germline assignment: CDR1 SGHNT and CDR2 YYREEE (reference sequence). The junction had 4 bases not matched to a gene; V was cut back by 0 bases and J by 5 bases. CDR3 coding DNA: TGTGCCAGCAGCTTGGGAGGGACAGGGGGCATAGATACGCAGTATTTT. Translating gives CASSLGGTGGIDTQYF.

The table lists this clone with a few counts. This chain links TRBV28 with TRBJ1-2; possible D gene TRBD1, 6 bases. CDR1 MDHEN and CDR2 SYDVKM come from the germline V gene. This CDR3 spans 15 amino acids. V gave up 3 bases and J gave up 7 bases, with 18 bases separating them. The CDR3 bases are TGTGCCAGCAGTTTGGGAGGGGGGGCGCTGGGTGGCTACACCTTC. Protein sequence: CASSLGGGALGGYTF.

The chain has TRBV7-6 and TRBJ1-5; 8 bases align to TRBD1. The CDR3 runs to 16 residues. With 5 bases clipped from V and 4 bases from J, the junction kept 10 bases outside the gene matches. Germline assignment: CDR1 SGHVS and CDR2 FNYEAQ. The CDR3, as DNA: TGTGCCAGCAGCCCGACGGACAGGGCAGGGAATCAGCCCCAGCATTTT. Translation: CASSPTDRAGNQPQHF.

The V gene is TRBV21-1, the J gene TRBJ1-1. TRBV21-1 is marked as a pseudogene. This CDR3 has 15 residues. The CDR3 DNA reads TGTGCCAGCAGCAAAGAAGCGGGGGCAAACACTGAAGCTTTCTTT. This gives the protein CASSKEAGANTEAFF.

The chain couples TRBV28 to TRBJ2-3; TRBD2 might be the D (5 bases). V lost 6 bases to trimming and J lost 2 bases, with 12 bases between them. Germline CDR1 MDHEN, CDR2 SYDVKM. This CDR3 spans 14 amino acids. The CDR3 region is CASSGLFPTDTQYF. The DNA of the CDR3 is TGTGCCAGCAGCGGACTTTTCCCCACAGATACGCAGTATTTT.

This chain joins TRBV7-9 and TRBJ2-5; 8 positions match TRBD2. Trimming took 4 bases from V and 5 from J; bases not matched to a gene: 6. The CDR3 runs 14 residues. Germline assignment: CDR1 SEHNR and CDR2 FQNEAQ (reference sequence). CDR3 sequence reads: CASSYGGAGETQYF. The CDR3 DNA sequence: TGTGCCAGCAGCTACGGGGGGGCAGGGGAGACCCAGTACTTC.